This TCR beta chain was identified in a study of blood T cell repertoires in COVID-19. The repertoire was sequenced with immunoSEQ multiplex PCR; TCRdb's copy has only in-frame clones and lacks some. The repertoire consists of 70,000 or so clones, with approximately 90% occurring once and the leading ten covering approximately 1.4%. The CDR3 totals 15 residues. V was clipped by 2 bases and J by 1 base, with 8 bases between them. Per the germline V gene, CDR1 is PRHDT and CDR2 is FYEKMQ (reference sequence). This clonotype was obtained from a human donor in a cohort sampled during active COVID-19. The chain joins TRBV13 to TRBJ2-2; tentative D call: TRBD2 (6 bases). The specimen sequenced was peripheral blood. The CDR3 DNA is TGTGCCAGCAGCTTATCAGCGGGGAACACCGGGGAGCTGTTTTTT. This encodes CASSLSAGNTGELFF.